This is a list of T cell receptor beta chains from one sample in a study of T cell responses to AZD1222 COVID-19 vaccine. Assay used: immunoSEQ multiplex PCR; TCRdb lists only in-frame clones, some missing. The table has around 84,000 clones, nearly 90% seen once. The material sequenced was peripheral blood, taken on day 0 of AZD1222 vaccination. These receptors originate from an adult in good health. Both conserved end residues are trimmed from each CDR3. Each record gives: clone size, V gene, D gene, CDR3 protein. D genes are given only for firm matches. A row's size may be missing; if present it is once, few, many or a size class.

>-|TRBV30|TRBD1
AGSSQGSTEAF
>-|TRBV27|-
ASRPLKSGNQPQH
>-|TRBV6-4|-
ASSGTVYSPLH
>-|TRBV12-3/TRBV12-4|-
ASSLSEKLF
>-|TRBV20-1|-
SALRGGELF
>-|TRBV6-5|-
ASTWSGGNPF
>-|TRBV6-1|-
ASSEAPRFGEAF
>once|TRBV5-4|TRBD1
ANHGQGAHTIY
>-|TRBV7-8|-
ASSIHGGRSGYT
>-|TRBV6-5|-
ASSYNVASGANVLT
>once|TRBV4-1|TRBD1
ASSQEDRVISNQPQH
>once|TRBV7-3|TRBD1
ASSLTGGQATEAF
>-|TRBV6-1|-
ASSEALQASYEQY
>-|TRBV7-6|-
ASSPTRRTYEQY
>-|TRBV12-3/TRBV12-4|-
ASSLVMNQPQH
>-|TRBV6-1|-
ASSDRGGDTEAF
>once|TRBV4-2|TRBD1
ASSQDWDSTYEQY
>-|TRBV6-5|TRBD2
ASTKAGEGYEQY
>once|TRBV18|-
ASPSNSGNTIY
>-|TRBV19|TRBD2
ASSMGTSPYEQY
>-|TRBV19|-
ASKVWSGGFQPQH
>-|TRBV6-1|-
ASSEAHGGYGYGYT
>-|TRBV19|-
ATLGLNYGYT
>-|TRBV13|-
ASSLDNSYEQY
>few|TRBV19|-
ASSVQGMGEQF
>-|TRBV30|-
AWSVGGNTGELF
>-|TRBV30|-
AWSVSNQPQH
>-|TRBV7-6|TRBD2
ASSQRTSGSRETQY
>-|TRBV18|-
ASSPPGTAGANVLT
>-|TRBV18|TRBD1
ASSPDRLPRGTLH
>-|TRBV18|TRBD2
ASSLLAGGPNNEQF
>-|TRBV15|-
ATSRGEIASTDTQY